This TCR beta chain was sequenced in a study of blood T cell repertoires in COVID-19. The CDR3 runs 16 residues. Germline V lookup: CDR1 LGHDT, CDR2 YNNKEL (reference sequence). The V and J ends lost 5 bases and 2 bases, in that order; junction bases with no gene match: 2. Sequencing used immunoSEQ multiplex PCR; TCRdb keeps in-frame clones, though not all of them. The table records about 250,000 clones, about 87% of them present only once. Sequences were obtained from PBMCs or T cells enriched from blood (not recorded which). The origin of this receptor is a young woman with acute COVID-19. The chain is built from TRBV3-1 (or the pseudogene TRBV3-2) and TRBJ2-3, with 15 bases matching TRBD2. The CDR3 is CASSRTSGGATDTQYF. DNA of the CDR3: TGTGCCAGCAGCAGGACTAGCGGGGGGGCCACAGATACGCAGTATTTT.